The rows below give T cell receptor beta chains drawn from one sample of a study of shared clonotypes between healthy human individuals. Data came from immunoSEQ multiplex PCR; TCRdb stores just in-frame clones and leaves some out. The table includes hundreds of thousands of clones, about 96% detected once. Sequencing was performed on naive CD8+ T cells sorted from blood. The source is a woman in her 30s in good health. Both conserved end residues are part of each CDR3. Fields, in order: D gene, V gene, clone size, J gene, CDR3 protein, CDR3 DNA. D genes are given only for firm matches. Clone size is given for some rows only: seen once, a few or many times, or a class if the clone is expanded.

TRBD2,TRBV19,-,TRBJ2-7,CASSLYAGTSDEQYF,TGTGCCAGTAGTTTGTACGCCGGGACTAGCGACGAGCAGTACTTC
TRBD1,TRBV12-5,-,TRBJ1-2,CASGFGGQGSVGYTF,TGTGCTAGTGGTTTCGGGGGACAGGGGTCCGTCGGCTACACCTTC
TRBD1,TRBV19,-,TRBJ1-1,CASSFRTGNTEAFF,TGTGCCAGTAGTTTCAGGACAGGGAACACTGAAGCTTTCTTT
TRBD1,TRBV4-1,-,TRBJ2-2,CASSLTRTGQRTGELFF,TGCGCCAGCAGCCTCACACGGACAGGGCAACGAACCGGGGAGCTGTTTTTT
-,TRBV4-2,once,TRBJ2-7,CASSQAGENEQYF,TGTGCCAGCAGCCAAGCGGGAGAAAACGAGCAGTACTTC
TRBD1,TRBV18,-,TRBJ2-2,CASSGTGSTGELFF,TGTGCCAGCTCGGGGACAGGCTCCACCGGGGAGCTGTTTTTT
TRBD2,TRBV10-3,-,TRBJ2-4,CAISESAGLAVAKNIQYF,TGTGCCATCAGTGAGTCTGCGGGACTAGCGGTAGCCAAAAACATTCAGTACTTC
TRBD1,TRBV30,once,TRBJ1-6,CAWSPGTGNSPLHF,TGTGCCTGGAGTCCCGGGACAGGGAATTCACCCCTCCACTTT
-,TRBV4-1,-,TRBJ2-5,CASSQVGGTETQYF,TGCGCCAGCAGCCAAGTGGGGGGCACGGAGACCCAGTACTTC
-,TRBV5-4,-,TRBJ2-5,CASSFGQETQYF,TGTGCCAGCAGCTTCGGCCAAGAGACCCAGTACTTC
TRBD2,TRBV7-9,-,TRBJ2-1,CASSSGLAGVINEQFF,TGTGCCAGCAGCTCAGGACTAGCGGGAGTTATAAATGAGCAGTTCTTC
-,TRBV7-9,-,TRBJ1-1,CASSLAQGRFTEAFF,TGTGCCAGCAGCTTAGCGCAGGGGCGGTTCACTGAAGCTTTCTTT
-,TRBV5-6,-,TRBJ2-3,CASSSEADRPDTQYF,TGTGCCAGCAGCTCCGAAGCGGACCGCCCAGATACGCAGTATTTT
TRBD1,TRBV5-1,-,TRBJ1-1,CASSRTNRDSKLNTEAFF,TGCGCCAGCAGCCGCACCAACCGGGACAGCAAACTGAACACTGAAGCTTTCTTT
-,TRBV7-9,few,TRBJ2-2,CAGKPGALGTGELFF,TGTGCCGGCAAACCGGGAGCCCTAGGCACCGGGGAGCTGTTTTTT
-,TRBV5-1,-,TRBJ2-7,CASSLDIHFYEQYF,TGCGCCAGCAGCTTGGATATCCATTTCTACGAGCAGTACTTC
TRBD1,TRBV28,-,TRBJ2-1,CASREGALGEQFF,TGTGCCAGCAGAGAGGGGGCGTTGGGTGAGCAGTTCTTC
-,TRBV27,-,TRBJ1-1,CASSQTVNTEAFF,TGTGCCAGCAGCCAGACGGTGAACACTGAAGCTTTCTTT
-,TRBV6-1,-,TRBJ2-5,CASSEVSTQETQYF,TGTGCCAGCAGTGAAGTATCCACCCAAGAGACCCAGTACTTC
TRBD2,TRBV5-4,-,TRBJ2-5,CASRMTSGIVETQYF,TGTGCCAGCAGGATGACTAGCGGGATCGTTGAGACCCAGTACTTC
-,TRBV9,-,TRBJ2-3,CASSTLGLDTQYF,TGTGCCAGCAGCACCCTTGGGCTAGATACGCAGTATTTT
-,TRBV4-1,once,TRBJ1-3,CASSQRPSGNTIYF,TGCGCCAGCAGCCAACGTCCCTCTGGAAACACCATATATTTT
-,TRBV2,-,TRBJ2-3,CASSGRTSVSTDTQYF,TGTGCCAGCAGTGGCAGGACATCAGTTAGCACAGATACGCAGTATTTT
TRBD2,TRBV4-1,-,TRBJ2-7,CASSQVGVAGLVRDYEQYF,TGCGCCAGCAGCCAAGTGGGGGTAGCGGGACTTGTTCGGGACTACGAGCAGTACTTC
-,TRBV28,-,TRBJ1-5,CANTGDSNQPQHF,TGTGCCAATACAGGAGATAGCAATCAGCCCCAGCATTTT
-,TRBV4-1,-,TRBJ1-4,CASSQGSPFGEKLFF,TGCGCCAGCAGCCAAGGGTCTCCTTTTGGTGAAAAACTGTTTTTT
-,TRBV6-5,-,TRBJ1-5,CASSLTGTPNQPQHF,TGTGCCAGCAGTCTAACCGGGACCCCAAATCAGCCCCAGCATTTT
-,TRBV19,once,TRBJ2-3,CASSWTLYTDTQYF,TGTGCCAGTAGTTGGACCCTATACACAGATACGCAGTATTTT
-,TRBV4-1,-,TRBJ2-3,CASSQNRASDTQYF,TGCGCCAGCAGTCAAAACAGGGCCTCAGATACGCAGTATTTT
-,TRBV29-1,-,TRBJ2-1,CSVEVASAGYNEQFF,TGCAGCGTTGAAGTCGCCTCCGCGGGCTACAATGAGCAGTTCTTC
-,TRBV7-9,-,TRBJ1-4,CAAMIQGNNEKLFF,TGTGCCGCGATGATTCAGGGGAATAATGAAAAACTGTTTTTT
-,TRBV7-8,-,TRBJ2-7,CASSLEDTGSYEQYF,TGTGCCAGCAGCTTAGAGGACACCGGGTCCTACGAGCAGTACTTC
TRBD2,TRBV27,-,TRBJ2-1,CASSPLSGAGYNEQFF,TGTGCCAGCAGTCCCCTGTCAGGAGCGGGGTACAATGAGCAGTTCTTC
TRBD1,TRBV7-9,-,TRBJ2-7,CASSRRLGDRTYEQYF,TGTGCCAGCAGCCGACGGCTCGGGGACAGGACCTACGAGCAGTACTTC
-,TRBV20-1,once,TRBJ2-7,CSAIGGEQYF,TGCAGTGCTATAGGGGGGGAGCAGTACTTC
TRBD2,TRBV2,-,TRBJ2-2,CASSDGLLAENTGELFF,TGTGCCAGCAGTGACGGTTTACTAGCGGAGAACACCGGGGAGCTGTTTTTT
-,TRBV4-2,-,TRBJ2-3,CASSQEGAGTDTQYF,TGTGCCAGCAGCCAAGAAGGGGCAGGGACAGATACGCAGTATTTT
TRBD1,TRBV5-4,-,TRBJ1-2,CASEGTGGLGYTF,TGTGCCAGCGAAGGGACAGGGGGCCTTGGCTACACCTTC
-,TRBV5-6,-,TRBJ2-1,CASSSGGQYRNEQFF,TGTGCCAGCAGCTCGGGCGGACAGTACCGCAATGAGCAGTTCTTC
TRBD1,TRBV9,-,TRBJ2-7,CASSQTGLFFEQYF,TGTGCCAGCAGCCAGACAGGGTTATTTTTCGAGCAGTACTTC
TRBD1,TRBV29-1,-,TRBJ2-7,CSVNGQGAWEQYF,TGCAGCGTTAATGGACAGGGGGCGTGGGAGCAGTACTTC
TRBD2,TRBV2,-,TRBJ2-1,CASGYNGRSEQFF,TGTGCCAGCGGTTATAACGGGAGGTCCGAGCAGTTCTTC
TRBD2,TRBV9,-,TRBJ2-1,CASTELASGSHEQFF,TGTGCCAGCACCGAGTTGGCTAGCGGGAGCCATGAGCAGTTCTTC
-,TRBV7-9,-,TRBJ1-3,CASSGQISGNTIYF,TGTGCCAGCAGCGGACAGATCTCTGGAAACACCATATATTTT
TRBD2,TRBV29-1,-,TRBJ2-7,CSFTAGGSYEQYF,TGCAGCTTTACAGCGGGAGGATCCTACGAGCAGTACTTC
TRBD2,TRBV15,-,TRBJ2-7,CATSREAGGIYEQYF,TGTGCCACCAGCAGAGAAGCGGGAGGGATATACGAGCAGTACTTC
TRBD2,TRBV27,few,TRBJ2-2,CASSLGTSGTGELFF,TGTGCCAGCAGTTTAGGGACTAGCGGCACCGGGGAGCTGTTTTTT
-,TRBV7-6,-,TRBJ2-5,CASSPPPGVRQETQYF,TGTGCCAGCAGCCCCCCCCCGGGAGTGAGGCAAGAGACCCAGTACTTC
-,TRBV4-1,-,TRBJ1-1,CASSQVDGYTEAFF,TGCGCCAGCAGCCAAGTCGACGGGTACACTGAAGCTTTCTTT
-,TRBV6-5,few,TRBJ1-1,CASRTDSEAFF,TGTGCCAGCAGAACCGACTCTGAAGCTTTCTTT
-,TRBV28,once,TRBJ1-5,CASSSGRDQPQHF,TGTGCCAGCAGTTCCGGCAGGGATCAGCCCCAGCATTTT
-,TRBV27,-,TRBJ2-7,CASSPISSYEQYF,TGTGCCAGCAGCCCGATAAGCTCCTACGAGCAGTACTTC
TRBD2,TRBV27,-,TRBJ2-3,CASSSRLAWSDTQYF,TGTGCCAGCAGTTCAAGACTAGCATGGTCAGATACGCAGTATTTT
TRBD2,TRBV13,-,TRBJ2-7,CASSESGRVVYEQYF,TGTGCCAGCAGCGAAAGCGGGAGGGTGGTCTACGAGCAGTACTTC
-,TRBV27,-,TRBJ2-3,CASSWNSGTDTQYF,TGTGCCAGCAGTTGGAATAGTGGCACAGATACGCAGTATTTT